The present entry profiles one TCR beta chain with its context. The antigen remains unidentified. This sample also contains other DNA sequences that code for the same CDR3. The data were taken from a study of shared clonotypes between healthy human individuals. Study as a whole: Per donor, CD8 memory used one plate, CD8 naive used two, CD4 memory used three and CD4 naive used three. Points from the study as a whole: Rarefaction revealed incomplete sorted-subset sequencing despite large depth.

Several immunoSEQ 96-well plates shared each subset's DNA, each plate a replicate. Generated by immunoSEQ multiplex PCR, the TCRdb table keeps only in-frame clones and is missing some. The sample contains over a million clones, roughly 95% of which appear only once. The CDR3 is 12 amino acids. Trimming cost V 5 bases and J 1 base, with 5 bases left between them. Germline assignment: CDR1 MNHEY and CDR2 SVGAGI. Adult donors, all healthy and HIV-negative, had no recent acute infections or vaccinations. This TCR was recovered from a man aged 25-40 years in good health. The sequenced material came from naive CD4+ T cells sorted from blood. The subset here: CD45RA+ positively selected. The chain combines TRBV6-5 with TRBJ1-1; D gene uncertain. The CDR3 region has the DNA TGTGCCAGCAGTCACAGGAACACTGAAGCTTTCTTT. Protein sequence: CASSHRNTEAFF.